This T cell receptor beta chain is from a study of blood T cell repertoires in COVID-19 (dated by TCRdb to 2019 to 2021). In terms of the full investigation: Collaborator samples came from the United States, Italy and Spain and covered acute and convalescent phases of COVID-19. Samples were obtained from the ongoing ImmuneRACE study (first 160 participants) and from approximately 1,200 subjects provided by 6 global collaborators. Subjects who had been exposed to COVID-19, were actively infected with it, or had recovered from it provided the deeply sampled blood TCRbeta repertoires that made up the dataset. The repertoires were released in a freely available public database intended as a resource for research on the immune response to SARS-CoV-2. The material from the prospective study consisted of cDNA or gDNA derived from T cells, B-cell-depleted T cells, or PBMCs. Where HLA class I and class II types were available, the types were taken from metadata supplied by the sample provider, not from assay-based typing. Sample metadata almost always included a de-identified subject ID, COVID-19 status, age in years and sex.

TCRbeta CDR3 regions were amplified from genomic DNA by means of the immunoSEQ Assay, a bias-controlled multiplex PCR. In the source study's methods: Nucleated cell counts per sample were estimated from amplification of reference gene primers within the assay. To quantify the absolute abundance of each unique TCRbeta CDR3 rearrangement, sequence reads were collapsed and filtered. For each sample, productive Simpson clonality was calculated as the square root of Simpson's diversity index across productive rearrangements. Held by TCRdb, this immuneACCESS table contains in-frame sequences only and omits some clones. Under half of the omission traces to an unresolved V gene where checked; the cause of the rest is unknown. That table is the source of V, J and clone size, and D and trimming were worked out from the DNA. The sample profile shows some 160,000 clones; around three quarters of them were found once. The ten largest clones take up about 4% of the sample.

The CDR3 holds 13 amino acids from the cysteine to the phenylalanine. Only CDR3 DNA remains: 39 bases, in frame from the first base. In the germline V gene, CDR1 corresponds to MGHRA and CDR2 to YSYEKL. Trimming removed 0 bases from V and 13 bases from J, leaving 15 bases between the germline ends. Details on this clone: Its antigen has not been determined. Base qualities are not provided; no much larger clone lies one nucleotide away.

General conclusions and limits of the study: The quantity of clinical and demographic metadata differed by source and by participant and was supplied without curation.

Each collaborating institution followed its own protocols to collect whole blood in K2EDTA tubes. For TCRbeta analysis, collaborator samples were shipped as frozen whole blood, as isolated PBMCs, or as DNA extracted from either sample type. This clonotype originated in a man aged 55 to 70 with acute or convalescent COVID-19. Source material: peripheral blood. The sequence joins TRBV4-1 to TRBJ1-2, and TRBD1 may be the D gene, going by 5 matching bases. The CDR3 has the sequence CASSQEAQGGCTF. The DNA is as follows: TGCGCCAGCAGCCAAGAAGCGCAGGGAGGGTGCACCTTC.